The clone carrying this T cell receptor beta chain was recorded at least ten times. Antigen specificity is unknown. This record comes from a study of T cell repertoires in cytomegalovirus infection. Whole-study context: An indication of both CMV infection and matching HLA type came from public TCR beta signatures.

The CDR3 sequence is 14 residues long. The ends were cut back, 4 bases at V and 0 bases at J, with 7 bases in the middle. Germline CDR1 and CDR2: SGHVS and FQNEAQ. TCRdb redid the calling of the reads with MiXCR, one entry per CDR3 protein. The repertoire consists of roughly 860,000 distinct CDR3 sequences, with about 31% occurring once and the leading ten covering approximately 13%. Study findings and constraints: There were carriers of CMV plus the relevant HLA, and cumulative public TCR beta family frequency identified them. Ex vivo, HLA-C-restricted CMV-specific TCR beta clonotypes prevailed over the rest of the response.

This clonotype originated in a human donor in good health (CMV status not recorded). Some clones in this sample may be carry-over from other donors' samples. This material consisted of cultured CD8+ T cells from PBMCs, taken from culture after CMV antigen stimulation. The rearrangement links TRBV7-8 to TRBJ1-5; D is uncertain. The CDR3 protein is CASSYHGSNQPQHF. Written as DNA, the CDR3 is TGTGCCAGCAGCTATCACGGTAGCAATCAGCCCCAGCATTTT. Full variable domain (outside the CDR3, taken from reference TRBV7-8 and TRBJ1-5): GAGVSQSPRYKVAKRGQDVALRCDPISGHVSLFWYQQALGQGPEFLTYFQNEAQLDKSGLPSDRFFAERPEGSVSTLKIQRTQQEDSAVYLCASSYHGSNQPQHFGDGTRLSIL.